The 23 T cell receptor beta chains below were found in one sample sequenced in a study of blood T cell repertoires in COVID-19. Clones were sequenced by immunoSEQ multiplex PCR, and TCRdb holds only the in-frame ones, with some missing. The table has 140,000 to 150,000 clones, 80% to 90% seen once. Material for sequencing was peripheral blood. These receptors were obtained from a woman aged 60-70 years with COVID-19, enrolled during active disease.

Concerning this clone itself: This sample includes further DNA sequences coding for the same CDR3. This rearrangement joins TRBV24-1 to TRBJ2-5; 13 positions match TRBD2. The germline CDR1 and CDR2 sequences are KGHDR and SFDVKD. The CDR3 runs to 16 residues. J lost 1 base, V lost 4 bases, and 2 bases had no gene match. CDR3 sequence reads: CATSDWTSGGQETQYF. The CDR3 nucleotides read TGTGCCACCAGTGACTGGACTAGCGGGGGCCAAGAGACCCAGTACTTC.

The genes are TRBV5-1 and TRBJ1-4; D gene unclear. The CDR3 length is 14 residues. Trimming took off 4 bases at V and 8 bases at J, with 15 bases between the two ends. Germline V CDR1 and CDR2: SGHRS, YFSETQ. DNA of the CDR3: TGCGCCAGCAGCGCTAGACGGGGAGGGGAAAAACTGTTTTTT. The encoded protein is CASSARRGGEKLFF.

The rearrangement joins TRBV6-2 or TRBV6-3 to TRBJ1-5; 11 bases match TRBD1. Trimming cost V 7 bases and J 5 bases; bases outside gene matches: 10. CDR1 and CDR2 (germline): MNHEY, SVGEGT. CDR3 length: 16 amino acids. The DNA for the CDR3 is TGTGCCAGCACCCCCCACAGGGACAGGGGGGATCAGCCCCAGCATTTT. The encoded protein is CASTPHRDRGDQPQHF.

The CDR3 DNA reads as TGTGCCAGCAGCTTAGAGGGCAGCACTAACACCGGGGAGCTGTTTTTT. Encoded protein: CASSLEGSTNTGELFF. The chain uses TRBV7-3 and TRBJ2-2; D might be TRBD2 (5 bases). Deletions cut 2 bases from V and 2 bases from J, with 12 bases between. This CDR3 contains 16 residues. Looked up from germline, CDR1 is SGHTA and CDR2 is FQGTGA. Full variable domain (remainder filled in from reference TRBV7-3 and TRBJ2-2): GAGVSQTPSNKVTEKGKYVELRCDPISGHTALYWYRQSLGQGPEFLIYFQGTGAADDSGLPNDRFFAVRPEGSVSTLKIQRTERGDSAVYLCASSLEGSTNTGELFFGEGSRLTVL.

This chain connects TRBV13 to TRBJ1-3, with D possibly being TRBD1 (5 bases). The CDR3 spans 14 residues. V dropped 5 bases and J dropped 7 bases, with 15 bases sitting between them. Germline V gives CDR1 PRHDT, CDR2 FYEKMQ (reference sequence). The CDR3 region is CASSKSEAGNTIYF. CDR3 sequence (DNA): TGTGCCAGCAGCAAATCCGAGGCAGGGAACACCATATATTTT.

The J gene is TRBJ1-5, the V gene TRBV19; D might be TRBD1 (5 bases). The V end lost 4 bases, the J end lost 4 bases, and 8 bases lay between the germline ends. Germline CDR1 and CDR2: LNHDA and SQIVND (reference sequence). The CDR3 has 13 amino acids. This CDR3 reads CASSTNRNQPQHF. CDR3 nucleotides: TGTGCCAGTAGTACTAACAGGAATCAGCCCCAGCATTTT.

The chain is built from TRBV2 and TRBJ1-1; TRBD1 matches at 9 bases. V was clipped by 4 bases and J by 3 bases; unmatched bases: 3. Germline CDR1 reads SNHLY; CDR2 reads FYNNEI. CDR3 length equals 14 residues. This CDR3 is CASSGQGVDTEAFF. The CDR3 nucleotides are TGTGCCAGCAGTGGACAGGGGGTCGACACTGAAGCTTTCTTT.

This clone was picked up one time. The chain links TRBV6-1 to TRBJ2-3; 8 positions agree with TRBD2. Losses at the gene ends were 6 bases for V and 3 bases for J; bases not matched to a gene: 8. Germline V gives CDR1 MNHNS, CDR2 SASEGT. CDR3 size: 15 residues. The CDR3, as DNA: TGTGCCAGCAGACGCTCTAGCGGGTCAACAGATACGCAGTATTTT. The encoded protein is CASRRSSGSTDTQYF.

This clone has just a few counts. V is TRBV7-8 and J is TRBJ2-7, with 8 positions matching TRBD1. CDR3 length: 13 residues. CDR1 SGHVS and CDR2 FQNEAQ come from the germline V gene. V shed 9 bases, J shed 7 bases, and the junction held 11 bases outside the gene matches. DNA of the CDR3: TGTGCCAGTATGACAGGGGAGCCGTTTGAGCAGTACTTC. As protein: CASMTGEPFEQYF.

V usage is TRBV6-1 and J usage is TRBJ1-2, with no clear D. CDR1 is MNHNS, CDR2 SASEGT, per germline. V lost 1 base, J lost 4 bases, and 13 bases lay in between. The CDR3 is 15 amino acids. CDR3 sequence reads: CASSEDRVSLYGYTF. The CDR3, as DNA: TGTGCCAGCAGTGAAGATCGGGTTTCCCTCTATGGCTACACCTTC.

This clone occurred once. V gene TRBV11-2 combines with J gene TRBJ2-7, with TRBD2 as a possible D gene (5 bases). Deletions cut 0 bases from V and 1 base from J, with 10 bases between. The CDR3 length is 15 residues. Germline V gene lookup returns CDR1 SGHAT and CDR2 FQNNGV. CDR3 nucleotides: TGTGCCAGCAGCTTAGAGGGTGGAGGATCCTACGAGCAGTACTTC. It codes for CASSLEGGGSYEQYF. Full variable domain (rest looked up from reference TRBV11-2 and TRBJ2-7): EAGVAQSPRYKIIEKRQSVAFWCNPISGHATLYWYQQILGQGPKLLIQFQNNGVVDDSQLPKDRFSAERLKGVDSTLKIQPAKLEDSAVYLCASSLEGGGSYEQYFGPGTRLTVT.

This chain joins TRBV2 and TRBJ1-1; possibly TRBD1 for D (5 bases). Germline lookup yields CDR1 SNHLY and CDR2 FYNNEI. The CDR3 is 13 amino acids. V lost 8 bases to trimming and J lost 0 bases, with 10 bases between them. The CDR3, as DNA: TGTGCCAGCTTGACAGATCTGAACACTGAAGCTTTCTTT. Translated, it gives CASLTDLNTEAFF.

This clone was seen once. The rearrangement joins TRBV5-1 to TRBJ1-1, with 7 nucleotides matching TRBD1. The CDR3 covers 16 residues. The germline V gene encodes CDR1 SGHRS and CDR2 YFSETQ. V was clipped by 4 bases and J by 4 bases; unmatched bases: 13. The CDR3 loop is CASSLPDGAGGTEAFF. The CDR3 DNA reads TGCGCCAGCAGCCTCCCCGATGGAGCAGGGGGCACTGAAGCTTTCTTT.

V usage is TRBV24-1 and J usage is TRBJ1-5; TRBD1 is a possible D gene (5 bases). The CDR3 extends over 15 amino acids. Germline CDR1 KGHDR, CDR2 SFDVKD. With 4 bases removed from V and 2 bases from J, the gap between germline ends came to 11 bases. The CDR3 region is CATSEGGKGNQPQHF. As DNA, the CDR3 is TGTGCCACCAGTGAGGGGGGTAAGGGCAATCAGCCCCAGCATTTT.

The CDR3 DNA sequence: TGTGCCAGCAGTTTAGAGGGTAACTATGGCTACACCTTC. It encodes CASSLEGNYGYTF. The chain links TRBV6-5 to TRBJ1-2, with D hard to call. CDR1 is MNHEY and CDR2 is SVGAGI in the germline V gene. The CDR3 has 13 amino acids. V lost 4 bases and J lost 1, with 7 bases in between.

This sequence joins TRBV6-5 and TRBJ1-3; TRBD1 is a possible D gene (5 bases). This CDR3 has 15 amino acids. V was cut by 2 bases and J by 2 bases, with 10 bases left in between. Germline V gives CDR1 MNHEY, CDR2 SVGAGI. The CDR3 sequence is CASSYGGTTGNTIYF. As DNA, the CDR3 is TGTGCCAGCAGTTACGGAGGGACTACTGGAAACACCATATATTTT.

The chain uses TRBV27 and TRBJ2-5, with D possibly matching TRBD2 (6 bases). There are 16 residues in the CDR3. Germline loops: CDR1 MNHEY, CDR2 SMNVEV (reference sequence). The germline V and J ends were trimmed by 6 bases and 2 bases, with 19 bases remaining between them. CDR3 bases: TGTGCCAGCAGCCTGGCAGGCGGGGTAAATCAAGAGACCCAGTACTTC. Translated: CASSLAGGVNQETQYF.

This clone was detected a few times. The chain has TRBV7-3 and TRBJ1-1, with no clear D. This CDR3 is 13 amino acids long. The germline V gene has CDR1 SGHTA and CDR2 FQGTGA. V was cut by 8 bases and J by 1 base, with 11 bases left in between. In nucleotides, the CDR3 is TGTGCCAGCGCTGAGGGCCCGAACACTGAAGCTTTCTTT. Amino acid sequence: CASAEGPNTEAFF.

The chain joins TRBV3-1 (or the pseudogene TRBV3-2) to TRBJ1-2, with a weak D call TRBD1 (6 bases). The length of the CDR3 is 21 residues. Per germline, CDR1 LGHDT and CDR2 YNNKEL (reference sequence). Trimming stripped 0 bases from V and 4 bases from J, with 30 bases between. The CDR3 nucleotides are TGTGCCAGCAGCCAAGACCGACCCGATATTAACCACAGGGTCTTCGGCTATGGCTACACCTTC. It translates to CASSQDRPDINHRVFGYGYTF.

This clone was recorded a few times. V usage is TRBV30 and J usage is TRBJ2-7, with a possible D match to TRBD1 (6 bases). V lost 6 bases, J lost 2 bases, and 26 bases lay in between. Germline assignment: CDR1 GTSNPN and CDR2 SVGIG (reference sequence). The CDR3 runs to 17 residues. This CDR3 is CACTIWAGELSTYEQYF. The CDR3 nucleotides read TGTGCCTGCACCATCTGGGCAGGGGAGTTGTCGACCTACGAGCAGTACTTC.

This clone was seen only a few times. The rearrangement joins TRBV29-1 to TRBJ1-3; no reliable D call. The V gene's germline CDR1 is SQVTM and CDR2 ANQGSEA. Trimming removed 7 bases from V and 3 bases from J, with 13 bases in between. This CDR3 is built from 13 residues. CDR3 nucleotide sequence: TGCAGCGGAAGGTGGAGTGGTGGAAACACCATATATTTT. It is translated as CSGRWSGGNTIYF.

This chain's CDR3 is CASRPGNTGELFF. The CDR3 DNA reads as TGTGCCAGCAGACCCGGGAACACCGGGGAGCTGTTTTTT. The chain has TRBV6-5 and TRBJ2-2; D uncertain. Germline V lookup: CDR1 MNHEY, CDR2 SVGAGI. This CDR3 has 13 amino acids. Trimming took off 6 bases at V and 1 base at J, with 6 bases between the two ends.

The chain has TRBV7-7 and TRBJ2-7; weak D call: TRBD1 (5 bases). V was pared by 1 base and J by 5 bases, with 9 bases between. This CDR3 is built from 13 residues. CDR1 and CDR2 (germline): SSHAT, FNYEAQ (reference sequence). The CDR3 region has the DNA TGTGCCAGCAGCTTAGATCAGGGCGACGAGCAGTACTTC. Protein sequence: CASSLDQGDEQYF.